A single sample is the source of the 25 T cell receptor beta chains below, sequenced in a study of T cells in Graves' hyperthyroidism and ophthalmopathy. There were TCR beta CDR3 regions amplified from RNA transcripts. HTBI primers drove first-round RT-PCR of the TCR CDR3. One entry per CDR3 protein results from TCRdb running MiXCR on the multiplex PCR reads. The profile shows 250,000 or so distinct CDR3 sequences, roughly 15% of them singletons. Material: blood. Receptors originate from a woman aged 45-65 years with Graves' hyperthyroidism that later progressed to Graves' ophthalmopathy.

This clonotype came up many times. The chain uses TRBV7-3 and TRBJ2-1; 9 bases are shared with TRBD1. With 5 bases clipped from V and 4 bases from J, the junction kept 3 bases outside the gene matches. This CDR3 comprises 14 residues. From germline, CDR1 is SGHTA and CDR2 FQGTGA. The CDR3 DNA follows: TGTGCCAGCAGCCCACAGGGGGCGTACAATGAGCAGTTCTTC. Translating gives CASSPQGAYNEQFF.

For this clonotype: The junction shows a germline mismatch at one end, possibly a read error. The chain links TRBV19 to TRBJ1-1; no reliable D call. The CDR3 spans 13 residues. The germline V gene encodes CDR1 LNHDA and CDR2 SQIVND (reference sequence). The CDR3 reads CASSTLRNTKAFF. In nucleotides, the CDR3 is TGTGCCAGTAGTACGCTGCGGAACACTAAAGCTTTCTTT.

This clonotype appeared many times. The V call is TRBV6-1, the J call TRBJ1-1; D gene unclear. Between the trimmed V and J ends, which lost 6 bases and 1 base, there was a span of 6 bases. CDR1 is MNHNS and CDR2 is SASEGT in the germline V gene. The length of the CDR3 is 12 residues. For the CDR3, the DNA is TGTGCCAGCAGGGGGTCGAACACTGAAGCTTTCTTT. This codes for CASRGSNTEAFF.

This chain connects TRBV19 to TRBJ1-3; maybe TRBD1 (6 bases). The length of the CDR3 is 16 residues. V was cut by 6 bases and J by 0 bases, with 15 bases left in between. Per germline, CDR1 LNHDA and CDR2 SQIVND (reference sequence). In DNA, the CDR3 is TGTGCCAGTAGGGACCTCACAGGGAGCTCTGGAAACACCATATATTTT. Protein product: CASRDLTGSSGNTIYF.

The chain couples TRBV20-1 to TRBJ2-1; 8 bases align to TRBD2. V lost 4 bases to trimming and J lost 4 bases; unmatched junction nucleotides: 6. The germline CDR1 and CDR2 sequences are DFQATT and SNEGSKA (reference sequence). The CDR3 totals 14 residues. CDR3 DNA sequence: TGCAGTGCTACTAGCGGGTATAGTTACAATGAGCAGTTCTTC. This translates into CSATSGYSYNEQFF.

This clonotype was seen a few times. The chain combines TRBV4-2 with TRBJ2-3; TRBD2 aligns across 11 bases. The length of the CDR3 is 18 residues. Germline trimming cut 1 base from V and 5 bases from J; bases unmatched to any gene: 11. The germline V gene encodes CDR1 LGHNA and CDR2 YNFKEQ. The DNA of the CDR3 is TGTGCCAGCAGCCAAGGAGTCGGTAGCGGGAGGGCGGAAGATACGCAGTATTTT. This codes for CASSQGVGSGRAEDTQYF.

This clonotype was counted many times. The chain has TRBV20-1 and TRBJ2-5, with 7 bases fitting TRBD2. V was pared by 3 bases and J by 5 bases, with 15 bases of the junction left unmatched. The CDR3 has 16 residues. Germline CDR1 is DFQATT and CDR2 is SNEGSKA (reference sequence). The chain's CDR3 is CSARNPWAGVWETQYF. The CDR3 DNA reads TGCAGTGCTAGGAATCCTTGGGCGGGAGTTTGGGAGACCCAGTACTTC.

This chain uses TRBV19 with TRBJ2-1; 15 bases map to TRBD2. After removal of 5 bases from V and 7 bases from J, the junction contained 3 bases not matched to a gene. The CDR3 consists of 15 residues. The germline V gene has CDR1 LNHDA and CDR2 SQIVND (reference sequence). CDR3 residues: CASSGLAGGPNEQFF. The CDR3 region has the DNA TGTGCCAGTAGTGGACTAGCGGGAGGGCCTAATGAGCAGTTCTTC.

The rearrangement links TRBV6-1 to TRBJ1-6; D is unclear. Per the germline V gene, CDR1 is MNHNS and CDR2 is SASEGT. V lost 6 bases and J lost 2, with 11 bases in between. The CDR3 covers 15 residues. This CDR3 reads CASRREGAYNSPLHF. The CDR3 DNA reads TGTGCCAGCAGAAGGGAAGGAGCCTATAATTCACCCCTCCACTTT.

This clonotype was observed a handful of times. V gene TRBV30 combines with J gene TRBJ2-7; D is unresolved. The CDR3 is 12 amino acids. The germline CDR1 and CDR2 sequences are GTSNPN and SVGIG (reference sequence). Trimming took off 5 bases at V and 0 bases at J, with 8 bases between the two ends. The CDR3 loop reads CAWSRTSYEQYF. In DNA form, the CDR3 reads TGTGCCTGGTCCAGGACCTCCTACGAGCAGTACTTC.

In this sample, this clonotype turned up many times. CDR3 coding DNA: TGTGCCAGCAGCTTGACCCAGGGGTATGGGGGCAATCAGCCCCAGCATTTT. This encodes CASSLTQGYGGNQPQHF. The genes are TRBV5-5 and TRBJ1-5; D might be TRBD1 (6 bases). The CDR3 runs 17 residues. Germline CDR1 SGHKS, CDR2 YYEKEE (reference sequence). V was pared by 1 base and J by 2 bases, with 16 bases between.

This clonotype was seen repeatedly, ten times or more. The chain carries TRBV20-1 and TRBJ2-7; 8 nucleotides align to TRBD2. V was pared by 3 bases and J by 3 bases, with 4 bases of the junction left unmatched. The CDR3 is 13 residues long. Germline CDR1 reads DFQATT; CDR2 reads SNEGSKA (reference sequence). The DNA for the CDR3 is TGCAGTGCTAGGGGGGGACTAGTCTACGAGCAGTACTTC. It specifies CSARGGLVYEQYF.

This clonotype has just a few counts. V and J are TRBV25-1 and TRBJ2-7; 9 bases agree with TRBD2. V lost 4 bases to trimming and J lost 4 bases; unmatched junction nucleotides: 5. CDR3 size: 14 residues. Germline V gene sequence: CDR1 MGHDK, CDR2 SYGVNS. The CDR3 sequence is CASSGLAGFYEQYF. Here the CDR3 DNA reads TGTGCCAGCAGTGGGCTAGCGGGGTTTTACGAGCAGTACTTC.

To note about this clonotype: It may be a read error: a sequence one base away is much more abundant. This CDR3 is CAGLYGLTGELFF. In DNA form, the CDR3 reads TGTGCCGGCCTTTATGGCCTCACCGGGGAGCTGTTTTTT. The rearrangement joins TRBV6-9 to TRBJ2-2; D uncertain. This CDR3 is built from 13 residues. The germline CDR1 and CDR2 sequences are MNHGY and SVAAGI. V dropped 11 bases and J dropped 4 bases, with 14 bases sitting between them.

V usage is TRBV29-1 and J usage is TRBJ1-1; a weak D match, TRBD1 (5 bases). The germline CDR1 and CDR2 sequences are SQVTM and ANQGSEA. The ends were cut back, 4 bases at V and 1 base at J, with 7 bases in the middle. The CDR3 covers 12 residues. For the CDR3, the DNA is TGCAGCGTTGGTGGGGCGAACACTGAAGCTTTCTTT. Protein: CSVGGANTEAFF.

The chain couples TRBV2 to TRBJ2-3; D remains ambiguous. The CDR3 contains 12 residues. In germline, CDR1 is SNHLY, CDR2 FYNNEI. V lost 6 bases and J lost 4, with 8 bases in between. CDR3 sequence (DNA): TGTGCCAGCAGGAGCGCCCCAGATACGCAGTATTTT. This sequence encodes CASRSAPDTQYF.

This clonotype was counted ten times or more. The genes are TRBV2 and TRBJ1-1; D remains unclear. CDR3 length: 11 amino acids. Deletions cut 3 bases from V and 9 bases from J, with 8 bases between. CDR1 is SNHLY and CDR2 is FYNNEI in the germline V gene. The CDR3 DNA is TGTGCCAGCAGTGACTATGGTAAAGCTTTCTTT. This codes for CASSDYGKAFF. The full variable domain, with the rest looked up from reference TRBV2 and TRBJ1-1, is EPEVTQTPSHQVTQMGQEVILRCVPISNHLYFYWYRQILGQKVEFLVSFYNNEISEKSEIFDDQFSVERPDGSNFTLKIRSTKLEDSAMYFCASSDYGKAFFGQGTRLTVV.

This clonotype was picked up many times. The genes are TRBV7-2 and TRBJ2-5; D gene uncertain. The CDR3 loop spans 13 amino acids. The germline CDR1 and CDR2 sequences are SGHTA and FQGNSA. Deletions cut 0 bases from V and 1 base from J, with 3 bases between. The CDR3 loop reads CASSLAIQETQYF. CDR3 sequence (DNA): TGTGCCAGCAGCTTAGCGATCCAAGAGACCCAGTACTTC. Together with reference TRBV7-2 and TRBJ2-5, the CDR3 gives the full variable domain: GAGVSQSPSNKVTEKGKDVELRCDPISGHTALYWYRQSLGQGLEFLIYFQGNSAPDKSGLPSDRFSAERTGGSVSTLTIQRTQQEDSAVYLCASSLAIQETQYFGPGTRLLVL.

Only a few counts were recorded for this clonotype. This may come from a read error, since a much larger clone is one base off. CDR3 bases: TGTGCCAGCAGTCCCTCCGGGACAGGGTCGTATAGCAATCGGCCCCAGCATTTT. Translation gives CASSPSGTGSYSNRPQHF. The chain has TRBV6-2 or TRBV6-3 and TRBJ1-5, with 9 nucleotides matching TRBD1. Germline lookup yields CDR1 MNHEY and CDR2 SVGEGT. This CDR3 is 18 amino acids long.

Many counts were recorded for this clonotype. The genes are TRBV7-3 and TRBJ2-3, with a tentative D call TRBD2 (6 bases). Germline loops: CDR1 SGHTA, CDR2 FQGTGA. Trimming stripped 3 bases from V and 6 bases from J, with 10 bases between. CDR3 length equals 13 residues. CDR3 protein: CASSLLARDTQYF. The CDR3 DNA reads TGTGCCAGCAGCTTGCTAGCGAGGGATACGCAGTATTTT.

This clonotype was recorded many times. The chain joins TRBV15 to TRBJ2-7, with 9 bases fitting TRBD1. CDR3 length: 16 residues. The J segment lost 2 bases and the V segment lost 1 base, leaving 6 bases of the junction unmatched. Germline assignment: CDR1 LNHNV and CDR2 YYDKDF (reference sequence). CDR3 in DNA: TGTGCCACCAGCAGAGGACCGGGACAGGGAACCTACGAGCAGTACTTC. Its translation: CATSRGPGQGTYEQYF.

The V and J genes are TRBV9 and TRBJ2-1, with a tentative D call TRBD2 (6 bases). V was clipped by 2 bases and J by 6 bases, with 15 bases between them. This CDR3 region has 15 residues. The V gene's germline CDR1 is SGDLS and CDR2 YYNGEE. DNA for the CDR3: TGTGCCAGCAGCGTTACCTCGGGTAGCGGCAATGAGCAGTTCTTC. Protein: CASSVTSGSGNEQFF.

The chain couples TRBV20-1 to TRBJ2-1; TRBD2 agrees at 9 bases. Germline V lookup: CDR1 DFQATT, CDR2 SNEGSKA (reference sequence). Losses at the gene ends were 6 bases for V and 4 bases for J; bases not matched to a gene: 13. The length of the CDR3 is 16 residues. In DNA, the CDR3 is TGCAGTGCCACTGCCCCCGCGGGAGGGGTATACAATGAGCAGTTCTTC. Its translation is CSATAPAGGVYNEQFF.

This clonotype has at least ten counts. The chain has TRBV30 and TRBJ2-3, with 10 bases aligning to TRBD2. CDR3 length: 15 residues. V gave up 0 bases and J gave up 3 bases; unmatched junction bases: 3. The germline V gene encodes CDR1 GTSNPN and CDR2 SVGIG (reference sequence). This CDR3 is CAWSVTSGKTDTQYF. The CDR3 coding sequence is TGTGCCTGGAGTGTCACTAGCGGGAAGACAGATACGCAGTATTTT. Filled out from reference TRBV30 and TRBJ2-3, the complete variable domain reads SQTIHQWPATLVQPVGSPLSLECTVEGTSNPNLYWYRQAAGRGLQLLFYSVGIGQISSEVPQNLSASRPQDRQFILSSKKLLLSDSGFYLCAWSVTSGKTDTQYFGPGTRLTVL.

The gene calls are TRBV7-9 and TRBJ1-2; TRBD1 might be the D (6 bases). Germline loops: CDR1 SEHNR, CDR2 FQNEAQ (reference sequence). Trimming took 9 bases from V and 6 from J, leaving 20 bases between them. The CDR3 runs 14 residues. CDR3 DNA: TGTGCCAGGAGTCCGTCCGGGGGGCTAAATGGCTACACCTTC. It encodes CARSPSGGLNGYTF.